This TCR beta chain is from a study of blood T cell repertoires in COVID-19 (TCRdb year 2020). In terms of the full investigation: Samples from collaborators originated in the United States, Italy and Spain and spanned both the acute and convalescent phases of COVID-19. A freely available public database, intended as a resource for researchers studying the immune response to SARS-CoV-2, is where the repertoires were released. Samples were obtained from the ongoing ImmuneRACE study (first 160 participants) and from approximately 1,200 subjects provided by 6 global collaborators. A de-identified subject ID, COVID-19 status, age in years and sex were almost always included in the sample metadata. Where available, HLA class I and class II types were obtained from metadata supplied by the sample provider rather than from assay-based typing. The prospective study material was composed of cDNA or gDNA derived from T cells, B-cell-depleted T cells, or PBMCs. Subjects who had been exposed to COVID-19, were actively infected with it, or had recovered from it provided the deeply sampled blood TCRbeta repertoires that made up the dataset.

Inclusive of the bounding cysteine and phenylalanine, the CDR3 is 14 residues long. This entry keeps only the CDR3 DNA: 42 bases, framed from base 1. CDR1 is given as SNHLY and CDR2 as FYNNEI, both from the germline V gene. The V and J ends are trimmed by 6 bases and 6 bases, leaving 14 bases between them. The immunoSEQ Assay, a bias-controlled multiplex PCR, was used to amplify TCRbeta CDR3 regions from genomic DNA. Turning to the authors' computational methods: The number of nucleated cells in each sample was estimated from the amplification of reference gene primers within the assay. To quantify the absolute abundance of each unique TCRbeta CDR3 rearrangement, sequence reads were collapsed and filtered. For each sample, productive Simpson clonality was calculated by taking the square root of Simpson's diversity index across productive rearrangements. Imported from immuneACCESS, the table was reduced by TCRdb to in-frame sequences with V and J called. These copies leave out some clones; in studies compared against another copy, an unresolved V gene accounts for under half, and the cause of the remainder is not known. From that table come the V and J calls and clone size; the DNA was used to work out D and trimming. The sample table lists roughly 200,000 clones, around 85% of them with a count of one. Roughly 7.7% of the sample is held by the ten biggest clonotypes.

The collaborating institutions used their own protocols to collect whole blood in K2EDTA tubes. For TCRbeta analysis, collaborator samples were shipped as frozen whole blood, as isolated PBMCs, or as DNA extracted from either sample type. What the study reported, not specific to this receptor: How much clinical and demographic metadata was included differed by source and by participant, and the metadata was provided uncurated.

Comments on this clone: This receptor's antigen is unknown. There are no base qualities to consult, and no much larger clone falls within one base.

The sequenced material came from peripheral blood. The receptor was isolated from an older woman with acute or convalescent COVID-19. In this chain, TRBV2 is recombined with TRBJ2-2; possibly the D gene is TRBD2, per 7 matching bases. The DNA sequence follows: TGTGCCAGCAGCCTAGGGGGGGGCTCCGGGGAGCTGTTTTTT. Translated, this is CASSLGGGSGELFF.